The present T cell receptor beta chain was sequenced within a study of CD8+ T cells in alopecia areata. As regards this clone: Its matching antigen is unknown.

Reverse transcription of extracted RNA yielded cDNA, which provided the sequencing template. This table comes from immunoSEQ multiplex PCR, and its TCRdb copy is limited to in-frame clones, with some not included. The sample has 100,000 to 120,000 clones; 59% are singletons. Study-level results: Patients showed less clear TCR sequence sharing than mice, possibly partly because of HLA diversity. Affected lesional scalp, above all in alopecia totalis/universalis, was more clonal than normal scalp.

The CDR3 loop spans 16 amino acids. Trimming took 4 bases from V and 5 from J; bases not matched to a gene: 8. Germline assignment: CDR1 MNHNS and CDR2 SASEGT. This receptor was taken from a human donor in good health. The chain couples TRBV6-1 to TRBJ2-3, with TRBD2 identical over 11 bases. The sequencing sample was made of CD8+ T cells sorted from blood. The CDR3 is CASSGIAGGPEDTQYF. The CDR3 region has the DNA TGTGCCAGCAGTGGGATAGCGGGGGGGCCGGAAGATACGCAGTATTTT.